The clone carrying this TCR beta chain was detected many times. The data stem from a study of read filtering for tumor transcriptome and immune sequencing. The CDR3 spans 14 residues. V lost 4 bases to trimming and J lost 2 bases; unmatched junction nucleotides: 5. CDR1 SGHRS and CDR2 YFSETQ come from the germline V gene. This library used around 0.4 ug RNA and molecular barcoded adaptors spanning alpha/delta and beta/gamma chains. TCRdb recomputed calls from the reads with MiXCR, one row per CDR3 protein. Counted here are approximately 57,000 distinct CDR3 sequences, approximately 13% occurring once; the ten biggest clones make up more than 15%.

The sequence was collected from a donor older than 35 with multiple myeloma. The rearrangement joins TRBV5-1 to TRBJ1-1; 7 bases are shared with TRBD1. What was sequenced was a population of CD138-negative cells sorted from bone marrow. CDR3 protein: CASSPGTENTEAFF. DNA of the CDR3: TGCGCCAGCAGCCCCGGGACAGAAAACACTGAAGCTTTCTTT.